These 18 T cell receptor beta chains came from one sample sequenced in a study of OX40 agonist ivuxolimab in advanced cancers. Measured with immunoSEQ multiplex PCR; TCRdb has only the in-frame clones, and not every one. The profile shows approximately 13,000 clones, roughly two thirds of them singletons. This specimen consisted of CD4+ or CD8+ T cells sorted from blood, obtained in a trial of the OX40 agonist ivuxolimab. These receptor sequences come from an adult with an advanced solid tumor such as melanoma, head and neck, liver or kidney cancer.

The chain carries TRBV9 and TRBJ2-5, with 7 bases fitting TRBD1. J lost 6 bases, V lost 0 bases, and 11 bases had no gene match. Germline assignment: CDR1 SGDLS and CDR2 YYNGEE. The CDR3 runs to 16 residues. CDR3 DNA sequence: TGTGCCAGCAGCGTAGGGACAGGTTCAACTCTGAAGACCCAGTACTTC. The encoded protein is CASSVGTGSTLKTQYF.

The chain combines TRBV6-5 with TRBJ2-3; D uncertain. Looked up from germline, CDR1 is MNHEY and CDR2 is SVGAGI. This CDR3 region has 13 residues. V lost 4 bases and J lost 1, with 6 bases in between. Here the CDR3 reads CASSWQGTDTQYF. For the CDR3, the DNA is TGTGCCAGCAGTTGGCAGGGCACAGATACGCAGTATTTT.

This chain connects TRBV5-1 to TRBJ2-7, with D perhaps matching TRBD2 (7 bases). This CDR3 is 18 amino acids long. The V gene's germline CDR1 is SGHRS and CDR2 YFSETQ. Trimming stripped 0 bases from V and 0 bases from J, with 19 bases between. This CDR3 reads CASSLVTGGRASSYEQYF. DNA of the CDR3: TGCGCCAGCAGCTTGGTAACCGGGGGGCGGGCCAGCTCCTACGAGCAGTACTTC.

This clone came up a few times. V usage is TRBV28 and J usage is TRBJ1-5; D call uncertain. V was pared by 3 bases and J by 9 bases, with 9 bases between. From germline, CDR1 is MDHEN and CDR2 SYDVKM. The CDR3 spans 12 residues. In nucleotides, the CDR3 is TGTGCCAGCAGTTTCGGTGCGGGGCCCCAGCATTTT. It specifies CASSFGAGPQHF.

The chain employs TRBV7-9 and TRBJ1-2, with D uncertain. CDR3 length equals 12 residues. V was shortened by 3 bases and J by 10 bases, with 12 bases between the two germline ends. Germline assignment: CDR1 SEHNR and CDR2 FQNEAQ (reference sequence). The CDR3 sequence is CASSFSGLPYTF. The CDR3 DNA reads TGTGCCAGCAGCTTCTCCGGGCTCCCCTACACCTTC.

This clone was picked up a small number of times. V gene TRBV4-1 combines with J gene TRBJ2-3; D is perhaps TRBD1 (5 bases). CDR3 length: 18 residues. V was trimmed by 0 bases and J by 0 bases, leaving 16 bases between them. Germline CDR1 MGHRA, CDR2 YSYEKL. The CDR3 is CASSQDLTDASSTDTQYF. CDR3 nucleotide sequence: TGCGCCAGCAGCCAAGATTTGACAGACGCTTCTAGCACAGATACGCAGTATTTT.

This chain joins TRBV7-8 and TRBJ2-7; a weak D match, TRBD2 (6 bases). Germline CDR1 SGHVS, CDR2 FQNEAQ. The CDR3 totals 14 residues. V was cut by 0 bases and J by 0 bases, with 6 bases left in between. CDR3 in amino acids: CASSLAGSSYEQYF. The CDR3 DNA follows: TGTGCCAGCAGCTTAGCCGGGAGCTCCTACGAGCAGTACTTC. Filled out from reference TRBV7-8 and TRBJ2-7, the complete variable domain reads GAGVSQSPRYKVAKRGQDVALRCDPISGHVSLFWYQQALGQGPEFLTYFQNEAQLDKSGLPSDRFFAERPEGSVSTLKIQRTQQEDSAVYLCASSLAGSSYEQYFGPGTRLTVT.

V and J are TRBV13 and TRBJ1-1, with a weak D call TRBD1 (6 bases). CDR1 PRHDT and CDR2 FYEKMQ come from the germline V gene (reference sequence). With 5 bases removed from V and 6 bases from J, the gap between germline ends came to 10 bases. The CDR3 is 12 amino acids. In nucleotides, the CDR3 is TGTGCCAGCAGCCTAAACAGGGCTGAAGCTTTCTTT. Amino acid sequence: CASSLNRAEAFF.

CDR3 DNA sequence: TGTGCCAGCAGCCTGGACAGGGAAGAGCAGTACTTC. Translation gives CASSLDREEQYF. V is TRBV4-2 and J is TRBJ2-7, with TRBD1 identical over 8 bases. This CDR3 is built from 12 residues. With V trimmed by 4 bases and J by 7 bases, 3 bases remained unmatched. Germline V lookup: CDR1 LGHNA, CDR2 YNFKEQ.

This chain joins TRBV18 and TRBJ1-3; 8 bases line up with TRBD1. The trim removed 6 bases at V and 0 bases at J, leaving 4 bases unmatched. Germline CDR1 reads KGHSH; CDR2 reads LQKENI. The CDR3 extends over 15 amino acids. CDR3 region: CASSPDRGSGNTIYF. DNA for the CDR3: TGTGCCAGCTCCCCAGACAGGGGCTCTGGAAACACCATATATTTT.

This clone came up a few times. The chain uses TRBV5-1 and TRBJ1-1; no firm D call. Per the germline V gene, CDR1 is SGHRS and CDR2 is YFSETQ. The CDR3 runs 13 residues. The V gene lost 3 bases and the J gene lost 7 bases, with 13 bases spanning the gap. CDR3: CASSSPPAGEAFF. For the CDR3, the DNA is TGCGCCAGCAGCTCCCCCCCGGCAGGTGAAGCTTTCTTT.

This clone is medium-sized by share. The chain recombines TRBV4-1 with TRBJ2-1; 14 nucleotides agree with TRBD2. CDR1 is MGHRA, CDR2 YSYEKL, per germline. CDR3 size: 15 residues. V was clipped by 1 base and J by 8 bases; unmatched bases: 1. The CDR3: CASSQGLAGGDEQFF. For the CDR3, the DNA is TGCGCCAGCAGCCAAGGACTAGCGGGGGGGGATGAGCAGTTCTTC.

This rearrangement joins TRBV5-1 to TRBJ2-1, with D tentatively TRBD2 (6 bases). In germline, CDR1 is SGHRS, CDR2 YFSETQ. V lost 4 bases, J lost 6 bases, and 17 bases lay in between. The CDR3 runs 15 residues. CDR3 in DNA: TGCGCCAGCAGCCCCGGGCTAGCGTTGTTCAATGAGCAGTTCTTC. Its protein is CASSPGLALFNEQFF.

CDR3 sequence: CASSPHSYNSPLHF. CDR3 coding DNA: TGTGCCAGCAGCCCTCACTCCTATAATTCACCCCTCCACTTT. This rearrangement joins TRBV28 to TRBJ1-6; the D is unclear. The CDR3 sequence is 14 residues long. The germline V gene encodes CDR1 MDHEN and CDR2 SYDVKM. With 6 bases removed from V and 0 bases from J, the gap between germline ends came to 6 bases.

This clone was recorded many times. This chain connects TRBV4-3 to TRBJ2-2; perhaps TRBD1 as D (5 bases). The CDR3 sequence is 16 residues long. Germline CDR1 and CDR2: LGHNA and YSLEER. The V end lost 1 base, the J end lost 7 bases, and 16 bases lay between the germline ends. Here the CDR3 reads CASSQGVNRISGELFF. The CDR3 bases are TGCGCCAGCAGCCAAGGGGTAAACAGGATTAGCGGGGAGCTGTTTTTT.

The chain has TRBV28 and TRBJ1-1; D may be TRBD1 (6 bases). The V and J ends lost 5 bases and 1 base respectively, with 17 bases between them. The CDR3 has 16 residues. Germline CDR1 is MDHEN and CDR2 is SYDVKM. CDR3 coding DNA: TGTGCCAGCAGTCCCCACACAGGGACACAGAACACTGAAGCTTTCTTT. Translation: CASSPHTGTQNTEAFF.

Details on this clone: A junction boundary mismatches the germline segment, possibly from a read error. The chain is built from TRBV13 and TRBJ2-1, with D perhaps matching TRBD1 (6 bases). The V gene's germline CDR1 is PRHDT and CDR2 FYEKMQ (reference sequence). The CDR3 is 13 residues long. DNA of the CDR3: TGTGCCGGCAGCACGGAAGGGGGCAATGAGCAGTTCTTC. Its protein product is CAGSTEGGNEQFF.

The chain employs TRBV10-3 and TRBJ2-1; a possible D gene is TRBD2 (6 bases). Trimming took 2 bases from V and 4 from J, leaving 12 bases between them. The CDR3 runs 15 residues. Looked up from germline, CDR1 is ENHRY and CDR2 is SYGVKD. The CDR3, as DNA: TGTGCCATCAGTGAGATAGCGGCTGTATACAATGAGCAGTTCTTC. It is translated as CAISEIAAVYNEQFF.